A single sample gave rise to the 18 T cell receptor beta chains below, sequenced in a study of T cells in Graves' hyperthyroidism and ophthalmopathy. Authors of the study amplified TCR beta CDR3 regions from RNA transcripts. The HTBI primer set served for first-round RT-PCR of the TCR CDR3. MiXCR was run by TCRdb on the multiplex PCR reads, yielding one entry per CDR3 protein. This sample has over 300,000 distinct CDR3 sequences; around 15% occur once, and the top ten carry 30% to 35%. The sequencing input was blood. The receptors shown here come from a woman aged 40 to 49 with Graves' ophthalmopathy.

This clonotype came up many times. CDR3 bases: TGTGCCATCAGTGACCCGGGACTAGCGGGAGTTGAGCAGTACTTC. It specifies CAISDPGLAGVEQYF. The genes are TRBV10-3 and TRBJ2-7; 14 bases agree with TRBD2. V lost 3 bases, J lost 7 bases, and 5 bases stayed unmatched. Germline V CDR1 and CDR2: ENHRY, SYGVKD. CDR3 length equals 15 residues.

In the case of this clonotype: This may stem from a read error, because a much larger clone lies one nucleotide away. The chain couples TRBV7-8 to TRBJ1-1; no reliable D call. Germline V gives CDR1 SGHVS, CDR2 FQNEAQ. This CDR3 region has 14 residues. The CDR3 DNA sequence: TGTGCCAGCGGCTTAGCGCCGGGAAGGACTGAAGCTTTCTTT. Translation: CASGLAPGRTEAFF.

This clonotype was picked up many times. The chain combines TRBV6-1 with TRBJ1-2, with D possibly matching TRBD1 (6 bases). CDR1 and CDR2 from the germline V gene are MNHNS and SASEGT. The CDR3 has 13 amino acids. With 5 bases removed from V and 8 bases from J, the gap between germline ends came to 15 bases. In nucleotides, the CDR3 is TGTGCCAGCAGTCCGACAGGATCGGGCGGCTACACCTTC. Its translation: CASSPTGSGGYTF.

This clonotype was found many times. The CDR3, as DNA: TGTGCCAGCAGTAGACAGGGAATGAACACTGAAGCTTTCTTT. Its translation is CASSRQGMNTEAFF. The chain couples TRBV12-3 or TRBV12-4 to TRBJ1-1, with 7 nucleotides matching TRBD1. The CDR3 has 14 residues. J was trimmed by 0 bases and V by 5 bases; bases with no gene match: 3.

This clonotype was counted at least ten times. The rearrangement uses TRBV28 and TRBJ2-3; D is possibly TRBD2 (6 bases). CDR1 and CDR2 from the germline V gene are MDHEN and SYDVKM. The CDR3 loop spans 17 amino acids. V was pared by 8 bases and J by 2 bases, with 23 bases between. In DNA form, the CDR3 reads TGTGCCAGCCTTCTGGCGGGGAGCGGAGGAACCACAGATACGCAGTATTTT. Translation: CASLLAGSGGTTDTQYF.

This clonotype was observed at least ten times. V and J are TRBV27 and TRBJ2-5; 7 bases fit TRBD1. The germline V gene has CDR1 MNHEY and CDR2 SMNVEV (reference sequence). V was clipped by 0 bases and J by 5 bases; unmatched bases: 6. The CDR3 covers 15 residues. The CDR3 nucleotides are TGTGCCAGCAGTTTATCGACAGGGCGGTGGGAGACCCAGTACTTC. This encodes CASSLSTGRWETQYF.

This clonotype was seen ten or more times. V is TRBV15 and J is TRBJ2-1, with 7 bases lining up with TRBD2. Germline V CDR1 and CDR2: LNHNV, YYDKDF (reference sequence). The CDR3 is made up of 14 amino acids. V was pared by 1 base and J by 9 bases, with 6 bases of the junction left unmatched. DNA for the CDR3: TGTGCCACCAGCAGAGCGCGGGGGTCTGGTGAGCAGTTCTTC. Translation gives CATSRARGSGEQFF.

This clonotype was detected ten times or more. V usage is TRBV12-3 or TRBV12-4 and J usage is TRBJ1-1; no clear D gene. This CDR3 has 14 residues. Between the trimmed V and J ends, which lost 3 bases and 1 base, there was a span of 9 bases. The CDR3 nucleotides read TGTGCCAGCAGTTTTACGTCACGGAACACTGAAGCTTTCTTT. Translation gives CASSFTSRNTEAFF.

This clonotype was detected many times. The CDR3 reads CASSGRGAYNSPLHF. The CDR3 DNA sequence: TGTGCCAGCAGTGGCCGGGGGGCATATAATTCACCCCTCCACTTT. The chain carries TRBV12-3 or TRBV12-4 and TRBJ1-6, with D possibly TRBD1 on 6 matching bases. The V end lost 5 bases, the J end lost 4 bases, and 12 bases lay between the germline ends. The CDR3 consists of 15 residues.

The CDR3 loop is CASSFRQGVVGLEQFF. The CDR3 nucleotides are TGCGCCAGCAGCTTCAGACAGGGGGTCGTAGGATTGGAGCAGTTCTTC. The chain recombines TRBV5-1 with TRBJ2-1; the match to TRBD1 covers 9 bases. The CDR3 runs to 16 residues. Germline loops: CDR1 SGHRS, CDR2 YFSETQ. V gave up 2 bases and J gave up 10 bases; unmatched junction bases: 13.

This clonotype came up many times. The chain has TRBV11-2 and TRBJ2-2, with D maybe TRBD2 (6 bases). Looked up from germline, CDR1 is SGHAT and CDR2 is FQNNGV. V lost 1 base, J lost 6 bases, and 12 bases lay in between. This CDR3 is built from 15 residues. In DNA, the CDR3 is TGTGCCAGCAGCTTAGTGGCCAGGGAGGCCGGGGAGCTGTTTTTT. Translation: CASSLVAREAGELFF.

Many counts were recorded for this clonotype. The CDR3 DNA reads as TGTGCCAGCAGCTCACCCCGGGGCCACCAAGAGACCCAGTACTTC. This encodes CASSSPRGHQETQYF. This chain links TRBV7-9 with TRBJ2-5; D may match TRBD1 or TRBD2 (5 bases each). The germline V gene has CDR1 SEHNR and CDR2 FQNEAQ (reference sequence). The CDR3 runs to 15 residues. Trimming cost V 4 bases and J 0 bases, with 12 bases left between them. The whole variable domain, remainder taken from reference TRBV7-9 and TRBJ2-5, is DTGVSQNPRHKITKRGQNVTFRCDPISEHNRLYWYRQTLGQGPEFLTYFQNEAQLEKSRLLSDRFSAERPKGSFSTLEIQRTEQGDSAMYLCASSSPRGHQETQYFGPGTRLLVL.

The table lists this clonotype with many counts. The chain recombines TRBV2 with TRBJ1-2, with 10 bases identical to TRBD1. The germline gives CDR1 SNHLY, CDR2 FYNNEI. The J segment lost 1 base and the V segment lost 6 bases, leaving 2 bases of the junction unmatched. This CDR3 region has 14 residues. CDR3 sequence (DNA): TGTGCCAGCAGCAGGGACAGGGGTAACTATGGCTACACCTTC. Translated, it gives CASSRDRGNYGYTF.

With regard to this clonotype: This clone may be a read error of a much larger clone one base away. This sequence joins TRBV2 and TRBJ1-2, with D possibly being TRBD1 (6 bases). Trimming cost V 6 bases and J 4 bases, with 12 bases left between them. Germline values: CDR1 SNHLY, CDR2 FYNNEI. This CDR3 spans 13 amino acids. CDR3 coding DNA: TGTGCCAGCAGGGGGGGGCCGGCCTATGGCTACACCTTC. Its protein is CASRGGPAYGYTF.

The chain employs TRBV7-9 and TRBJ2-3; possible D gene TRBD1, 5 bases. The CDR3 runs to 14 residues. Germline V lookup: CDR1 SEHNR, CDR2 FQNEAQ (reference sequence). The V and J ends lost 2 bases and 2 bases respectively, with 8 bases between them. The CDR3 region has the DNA TGTGCCAGCAGCTTACTAGGGGTCACAGATACGCAGTATTTT. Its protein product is CASSLLGVTDTQYF. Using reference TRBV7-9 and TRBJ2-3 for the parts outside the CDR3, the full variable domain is DTGVSQNPRHKITKRGQNVTFRCDPISEHNRLYWYRQTLGQGPEFLTYFQNEAQLEKSRLLSDRFSAERPKGSFSTLEIQRTEQGDSAMYLCASSLLGVTDTQYFGPGTRLTVL.

The CDR3 nucleotides read TGTGCCTGGAGAAGTAGAGGGGAGACCAATTCACCCCTCCACTTT. Amino acids: CAWRSRGETNSPLHF. V and J are TRBV30 and TRBJ1-6; the D gene is possibly TRBD1 (5 bases). The CDR3 is 15 amino acids. Germline V CDR1 and CDR2: GTSNPN, SVGIG (reference sequence). V was shortened by 3 bases and J by 7 bases, with 16 bases between the two germline ends.

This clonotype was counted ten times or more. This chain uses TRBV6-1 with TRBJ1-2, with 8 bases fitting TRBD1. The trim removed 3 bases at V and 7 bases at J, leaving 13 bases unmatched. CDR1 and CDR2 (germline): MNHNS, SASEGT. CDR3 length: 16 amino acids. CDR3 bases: TGTGCCAGCAGTGAGTGGGCAGGGGGCGCGACTGTTGGCTACACCTTC. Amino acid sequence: CASSEWAGGATVGYTF.

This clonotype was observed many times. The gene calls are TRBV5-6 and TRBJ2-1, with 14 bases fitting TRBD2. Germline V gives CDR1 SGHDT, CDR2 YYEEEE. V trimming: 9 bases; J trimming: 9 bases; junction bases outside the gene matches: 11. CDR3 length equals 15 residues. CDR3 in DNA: TGTGCCACCGCCATGGGGACTAGCGGGAGTAGTGAGCAGTTCTTC. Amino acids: CATAMGTSGSSEQFF.